Presented here are 18 T cell receptor beta chains from one specimen sequenced in a study of blood T cell repertoires in COVID-19. TCRdb's table, derived via immunoSEQ multiplex PCR, lists solely in-frame clones and lacks some. The data contain approximately 120,000 clones, approximately 89% of them singletons. The sequencing input was peripheral blood. These receptors came from an elderly woman with COVID-19, enrolled during active disease.

The genes are TRBV5-4 and TRBJ1-3; 10 nucleotides line up with TRBD1. The CDR3 has 15 residues. With 4 bases clipped from V and 4 bases from J, the junction kept 5 bases outside the gene matches. CDR1 is SGHNT, CDR2 YYREEE, per germline (reference sequence). The CDR3 protein is CASSRQGASGNTIYF. CDR3 nucleotides: TGTGCCAGCAGCCGACAGGGGGCATCAGGAAACACCATATATTTT. The variable domain in full, completed from reference TRBV5-4 and TRBJ1-3, reads ETGVTQSPTHLIKTRGQQVTLRCSSQSGHNTVSWYQQALGQGPQFIFQYYREEENGRGNFPPRFSGLQFPNYSSELNVNALELDDSALYLCASSRQGASGNTIYFGEGSWLTVV.

This clone was counted a few times. The chain uses TRBV18 and TRBJ2-5; tentatively, D is TRBD2 (7 bases). CDR3 length: 15 residues. Germline-derived CDR1 and CDR2 are KGHSH and LQKENI. V was trimmed by 3 bases and J by 4 bases, leaving 15 bases between them. The CDR3 DNA reads as TGTGCCAGCTCACCGCAACAGGGAGGGGGAGAGACCCAGTACTTC. Its translation: CASSPQQGGGETQYF.

The table lists this clone with a few counts. The V gene is TRBV28, the J gene TRBJ2-3; no clear D. Germline V gene data show CDR1 as MDHEN and CDR2 as SYDVKM. CDR3 length: 16 residues. V was trimmed by 2 bases and J by 6 bases, leaving 18 bases between them. The CDR3, as DNA: TGTGCCAGCAGTTTAGGCCCCAAAAACCTCGGGGATACGCAGTATTTT. Its translation is CASSLGPKNLGDTQYF.

The chain has TRBV4-3 and TRBJ2-5; D perhaps matches TRBD2 (5 bases). The germline CDR1 and CDR2 sequences are LGHNA and YSLEER. The CDR3 has 12 amino acids. V lost 4 bases to trimming and J lost 7 bases, with 10 bases between them. The CDR3 loop reads CASSRIGGTQYF. The CDR3 nucleotides are TGCGCCAGCAGCCGGATCGGAGGGACCCAGTACTTC.

The chain has TRBV7-2 and TRBJ1-6; no clear D. CDR1 and CDR2 (germline): SGHTA, FQGNSA. The CDR3 spans 17 residues. Trimming took 2 bases from V and 0 from J, leaving 11 bases between them. The CDR3, as DNA: TGTGCCAGCAGCTTATGGCGGAGTAGCTCCTATAATTCACCCCTCCACTTT. It encodes CASSLWRSSSYNSPLHF.

Turning to this clone: An end of the junction differs from the germline gene, which may be a read error. The CDR3 spells CARSPGGGETDTQYF. The CDR3 DNA reads TGCGCCCGCAGCCCGGGGGGGGGAGAGACAGATACGCAGTATTTT. This rearrangement joins TRBV5-1 to TRBJ2-3, with 8 bases aligning to TRBD2. Germline assignment: CDR1 SGHRS and CDR2 YFSETQ. This CDR3 has 15 amino acids.

J is TRBJ2-1 and V is TRBV29-1; a possible D gene is TRBD1 (6 bases). V lost 0 bases and J 4 bases, leaving 16 bases between the germline ends. Germline CDR1 is SQVTM and CDR2 is ANQGSEA. The CDR3 loop spans 16 amino acids. The CDR3: CSVEDLYRALYNEQFF. CDR3 coding DNA: TGCAGCGTTGAAGATCTCTACAGGGCCTTATACAATGAGCAGTTCTTC.

About this clone: The same CDR3 is also encoded by other DNA sequences in this sample. This chain's CDR3 is CASSLVGQGMGDGYTF. CDR3 coding DNA: TGTGCCAGCAGCTTAGTAGGGCAGGGGATGGGGGATGGCTACACCTTC. This chain joins TRBV7-2 and TRBJ1-2; D might be TRBD1 (6 bases). There are 16 residues in the CDR3. The germline V gene encodes CDR1 SGHTA and CDR2 FQGNSA. Trimming stripped 1 base from V and 6 bases from J, with 18 bases between.

A few counts support this clone. This chain uses TRBV28 with TRBJ1-1; D is undetermined. V gave up 5 bases and J gave up 1 base, with 8 bases separating them. This CDR3 comprises 13 residues. The germline CDR1 and CDR2 sequences are MDHEN and SYDVKM. CDR3 bases: TGTGCCAGCAGTCTAGTCAGGAACACTGAAGCTTTCTTT. Translation: CASSLVRNTEAFF.

The J gene is TRBJ2-1, the V gene TRBV6-4; TRBD2 aligns across 9 bases. The CDR3 is made up of 16 amino acids. The J segment lost 7 bases and the V segment lost 3 bases, leaving 10 bases of the junction unmatched. Germline values: CDR1 MRHNA, CDR2 SNTAGT. CDR3 DNA sequence: TGTGCCAGCAGTGAAACTAGCGGGTCCGGACAGAATGAGCAGTTCTTC. Translated, it gives CASSETSGSGQNEQFF.

The gene calls are TRBV4-3 and TRBJ2-2; perhaps TRBD2 as D (5 bases). This CDR3 is built from 17 residues. CDR1 and CDR2 from the germline V gene are LGHNA and YSLEER. V was trimmed by 0 bases and J by 5 bases, leaving 16 bases between them. The CDR3 nucleotides are TGCGCCAGCAGCCAAGACACGAGGTCCCCGGGGACCGGGGAGCTGTTTTTT. This gives the protein CASSQDTRSPGTGELFF.

V and J are TRBV7-2 and TRBJ2-5, with D possibly matching TRBD1 (6 bases). This CDR3 region has 13 residues. CDR1 and CDR2 (germline): SGHTA, FQGNSA. V was pared by 5 bases and J by 5 bases, with 12 bases between. CDR3 in amino acids: CASSPGQMETQYF. CDR3 bases: TGTGCCAGCAGCCCAGGACAGATGGAGACCCAGTACTTC.

This chain links TRBV6-6 with TRBJ1-5; D remains ambiguous. Per germline, CDR1 MNHNY and CDR2 SVGAGI (reference sequence). Trimming stripped 2 bases from V and 7 bases from J, with 6 bases between. CDR3 size: 12 residues. Written as DNA, the CDR3 is TGTGCCAGCAGTTACGGGCGCCAGCCCCAGCATTTT. Its translation is CASSYGRQPQHF.

This chain connects TRBV19 to TRBJ1-6; possibly TRBD1 for D (5 bases). V was cut by 8 bases and J by 8 bases, with 13 bases left in between. This CDR3 spans 13 amino acids. Germline V gene sequence: CDR1 LNHDA, CDR2 SQIVND (reference sequence). Here the CDR3 reads CASGGTLYSPLHF. For the CDR3, the DNA is TGTGCCAGTGGTGGGACTCTGTATTCACCCCTCCACTTT.

This chain uses TRBV6-9 with TRBJ2-7; possible D gene TRBD1, 5 bases. There are 15 residues in the CDR3. V lost 2 bases, J lost 3 bases, and 14 bases lay in between. The germline CDR1 and CDR2 sequences are MNHGY and SVAAGI. CDR3 sequence (DNA): TGTGCCAGCAGTTATAGGAGACAGACCTTCTACGAGCAGTACTTC. Amino acids: CASSYRRQTFYEQYF.

CDR3: CASSSRVGGNTIYF. In DNA form, the CDR3 reads TGTGCCAGCAGCAGCAGGGTTGGAGGAAACACCATATATTTT. The V gene is TRBV11-2, the J gene TRBJ1-3; maybe TRBD1 (5 bases). This CDR3 contains 14 residues. V lost 5 bases and J lost 4, with 12 bases in between. Per the germline V gene, CDR1 is SGHAT and CDR2 is FQNNGV.

As for this clone: A much larger clone is a single base away; this may be a read error. The chain uses TRBV28 and TRBJ2-7, with D hard to call. This CDR3 comprises 14 residues. Germline CDR1 MDHEN, CDR2 SYDVKM. This CDR3 is CTSSSRKTRYEQYF. The CDR3 DNA reads TGTACCAGCAGTTCCAGGAAGACCCGCTACGAGCAGTACTTC.

Only one count was recorded for this clone. This sequence joins TRBV28 and TRBJ2-7, with TRBD2 matching over 7 bases. The CDR3 covers 16 residues. Germline CDR1 is MDHEN and CDR2 is SYDVKM. Trimming cost V 3 bases and J 0 bases; bases outside gene matches: 8. CDR3 nucleotides: TGTGCCAGCAGTTTGGGCGGCGGCGGGAGCTCCTACGAGCAGTACTTC. This sequence encodes CASSLGGGGSSYEQYF.